This T cell receptor beta chain was recorded in a study of cytomegalovirus exposure and HLA in healthy donors (dated by TCRdb to 2016 to 2017). A note on the overall study: According to an earlier analysis of 587 of the donors, 150 million to 200 million T cells yielded 117 million unique TCR beta sequences and about 280 Gb of sequence data. All discovery cohort repertoires had been generated using a single sequencing platform. Typing coverage differed by locus: A, B, C, DRB1 and DQB1 were typed in roughly 629-630 donors, DQA1 in about 500, DPA1 in 600 to 610, and DPB1 in 400 to 490. High-throughput TCR immunosequencing, statistical association of individual TCRs with disease status, and machine learning were combined to predict cytomegalovirus infection status. The study aimed to test whether signatures of past pathogen exposure could be identified by cataloging public T cell receptors. Donor age, sex, ethnicity and CMV serostatus were compiled together with the repertoire data. A later analysis re-analyzed previously published TCR beta repertoires from about 600 donors and added high-resolution HLA genotyping to study TCR occurrence patterns. The study profiled the T cell repertoires of hundreds of subjects by immunosequencing and related them to cytomegalovirus serostatus. Roughly 300 gigabases of sequencing data and tens of millions of unique TCR sequences were included in an early release covering about 700 HLA-typed donors. An earlier analysis of approximately 500 of the donors applied high-throughput TCR beta sequencing to assess whether each TCR beta V gene segment acted as functional or pseudogenic. A later genetic analysis took genome-wide SNP genotypes for about three fifths of the roughly 670 donors and used that subset as a discovery cohort. Both class I and class II loci were covered by HLA typing, at four-digit resolution. A few DR-DQ haplotypes were treated as single units for association and clustering because of strong linkage in the cohort. Rather than drawing on any new phenotypic data, the later analysis identified candidate immune exposures from TCR beta sequences and the way those sequences occurred across donors. Across about 380 genotyped donors of the cohort, an average of approximately 240,000 unique TCR beta nucleotide sequences per donor were sequenced, and 15% to 20% of those sequences were non-productive. Of the 350 to 400 genotyped donors, about 80% fell in the genetic ancestry cluster associated with self-reported Caucasian donors. A separate validation cohort of 100 to 150 different subjects was used in addition to the approximately 700-subject first cohort. Findings and caveats that apply to the study as a whole: The study listed approximately 160 TCR beta chains as associated with cytomegalovirus. Some IMGT-functional V segments, including TRBV6-2 and TRBV6-3, could not be told apart with the 87-base-pair reads, so those segments were excluded. When HLA alleles, especially DR and DQ, strongly co-occurred, TCR associations were difficult to assign to individual alleles. Presence/absence analyses assumed roughly uniform sequencing depth across donors, an assumption that may not hold. Most TCR sequences were observed very rarely across donors, whereas some public TCRs were present in many individuals. In this cohort, only TCR beta chains were sequenced, and detectable features were limited by the absence of alpha or paired-chain data. Linkage disequilibrium might explain the correlated functional status among segregating V segments, but an unknown experimental factor could not be ruled out. Compared with the 666-donor mean, donors in an Asian-associated ancestry cluster had fewer N-insertions in productive TCRs, according to a later genetic analysis. A group of highly shared sequence variants was considered likely to be a technical artifact of the sequencing pipeline. Broadly in line with IMGT annotations, most TCR beta V segments showed up in productive rearrangements about 87% or about 30% of the time in an earlier analysis of some 590 of the donors. Because HLA typing was missing for some donors at each locus, association tests included only the typed subset. V-gene and J-gene trimming of TCR beta chains was associated with a missense DCLRE1C variant in a later genetic analysis, and the association was replicated in an independent cohort. A few of the identified cytomegalovirus-associated TCR beta chains were confirmed in vitro to be specific for cytomegalovirus antigens. Roughly 17 rarely observed V segments, including chromosome 9 orphons, were excluded from the earlier analysis of some 590 of the donors because counts were too low. A later analysis found that most CMV-associated TCR beta chains appeared HLA-restricted, with HLA associations seemingly driven largely by CMV exposure. A later analysis reported that several top co-occurrence clusters appeared linked to parvovirus B19, influenza, CMV and Epstein-Barr virus. The classifier was reported to diagnose cytomegalovirus status with high specificity and sensitivity in both the original and validation cohorts. Specific HLA alleles were associated with roughly 16,000 TCR beta sequences at a false discovery rate of 0.05 in a later analysis. A further reported finding was that TCR beta sequences accurately predicted the HLA-A and HLA-B alleles for most subjects in the first cohort. The only immune exposure information available for the cohort was CMV serostatus. In a later analysis, HLA-associated TCR beta chains were found to be more clonally expanded and to have lower generation probabilities than equally common non-associated chains. The authors suggested that the approach could potentially be generalized to other disease states and immunological phenotypes. In a later analysis, the rate of TCR association differed among HLA loci, with DRB1 alleles having the most associated TCRs and HLA-C alleles having the fewest.

This clone has a handful of counts. It has no known antigen specificity. It has no much larger one-base neighbor in the sample; base qualities were not kept. Library preparation employed the immunoSEQ multiplex PCR assay. For the multiplex PCR, a mixture combining 60 forward primers for TCR Vbeta segments and 13 reverse primers for TCR Jbeta segments was used. The CDR3 region of rearranged TCR beta genes was amplified from genomic DNA by a multiplex PCR assay. The amplified TCR beta libraries were sequenced on the Illumina HiSeq System as 87-base-pair reads. The authors' pipeline ran thus. A later analysis tallied roughly 78 million unique TCR beta chains across the approximately 670 repertoires, and approximately 12 million of those chains were shared by two or more donors. Raw reads were error-corrected and collapsed into unique sequences with a nearest-neighbor algorithm that merged closely related sequences to remove PCR and sequencing errors. Alignment of CDR3 sequences to IMGT reference sequences was used to assign V, D and J gene segments. For a sequence to be retained, at least a six-nucleotide match to both a V gene segment and a J gene segment was required. A rearrangement was called productive if the CDR3 had no stop codons and remained in frame with V and J, and every other rearrangement was called non-productive. CDR3 was defined according to IMGT convention as the region running from the second conserved V-encoded cysteine to the conserved J-encoded phenylalanine. The earlier analysis of 550 to 650 of the donors excluded any sequence lacking an unambiguous match to a single V gene segment. In an earlier analysis of roughly 500 of the donors, V segments were called functional above 56.7% productive rearrangements and were called segregating when the between-donor standard deviation exceeded 5%. A statistical classification framework was developed to diagnose cytomegalovirus status using the catalog of TCR beta chain sequences. In a later analysis, TCR nucleotide sequences were compared against IMGT/GENE-DB human TR gene sequences so that V and J genes could be assigned. In a later analysis, CDR3 sequences and most-parsimonious VDJ recombination scenarios were assigned using the TCRdist pipeline. In a later analysis, every TCR beta chain was defined by the combination of its CDR3 amino acid sequence and its V-gene family, and reads without a unique V-gene family were dropped. As a way to deal with suspected cross-contamination and a sequencing artifact, a later analysis dropped 500 to 700 nucleotide sequences that were highly shared and had low generation probability. A later analysis calculated a clonal expansion index for each public chain from normalized within-repertoire ranks of inferred template counts. A later analysis computed generation probabilities with a VDJ recombination model fitted to out-of-frame rearrangements, and checked the results against IGoR. In a later analysis, hypergeometric tests were used to score TCR-TCR, TCR-HLA and TCR-CMV co-occurrence, with a repertoire-size bias correction applied to TCR pairs. In a later analysis, false discovery rates were estimated by permuting HLA or CMV assignments 20 times. In a later analysis, co-occurring TCRs were grouped with DBSCAN, and TCRdist sequence similarity was added when clustering was performed within HLA-allele-positive subsets. Repertoires with fewer than 30,000 or more than 120,000 public chains, plus five repertoires with anomalous nucleotide sharing, were excluded from co-occurrence clustering. In its TCRdb copy, this immuneACCESS table keeps in-frame sequences only and misses some clones. Where compared with another copy, unresolved V genes explain less than half of these, and the others have no known cause. V and J calls and clone size follow that table, whereas D and trimming were derived from the DNA. Present in this sample are about 120,000 clones, approximately 80% of which were seen just once. The ten largest clones capture about 5% of the sample.

In total, 500 to 700 healthy bone marrow donors made up the cohort. Cohort members were all nominally healthy when sampled, although unrecorded immune exposures were likely present. The donor was CMV seropositive and was included in the group of 250 to 350 seropositive cohort members. Each donor provided a peripheral blood sample, and peripheral blood mononuclear cells were used for TCR beta sequencing. The Qiagen DNeasy Blood Extraction Kit was used to extract genomic DNA from the blood cell samples. CDR1 is given as SQVTM and CDR2 as ANQGSEA, both from the germline V gene. Compared with germline, V lacks 5 bases and J lacks 6 bases; bases without a gene match: 9. The CDR3 measures 13 amino acids from cysteine to phenylalanine. Only the CDR3 part of the read is kept: 39 bases, read in frame from the first base.

The rearranged chain carries TRBV29-1 and TRBJ2-7, and 8 junction bases match TRBD1. The receptor was derived from a man aged 45 to 65 in good health and CMV-seropositive. Sequenced: PBMCs. Here the CDR3 is given as CSVLSDRVGEQYF. The sequence in DNA is TGCAGCGTTTTGTCGGACAGGGTCGGCGAGCAGTACTTC.